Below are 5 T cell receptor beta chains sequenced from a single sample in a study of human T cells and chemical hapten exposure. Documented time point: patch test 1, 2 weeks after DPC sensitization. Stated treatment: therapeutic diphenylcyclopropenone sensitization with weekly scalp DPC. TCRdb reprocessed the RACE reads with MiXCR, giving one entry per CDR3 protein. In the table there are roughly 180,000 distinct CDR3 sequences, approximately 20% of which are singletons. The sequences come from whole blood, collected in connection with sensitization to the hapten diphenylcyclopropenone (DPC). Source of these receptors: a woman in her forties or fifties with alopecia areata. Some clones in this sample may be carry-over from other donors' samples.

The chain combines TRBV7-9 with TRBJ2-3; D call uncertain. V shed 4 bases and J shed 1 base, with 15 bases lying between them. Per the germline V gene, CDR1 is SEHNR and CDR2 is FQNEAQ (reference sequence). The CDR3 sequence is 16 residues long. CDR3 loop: CASSSPFADGTDTQYF. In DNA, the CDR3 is TGTGCCAGCAGCTCCCCCTTCGCGGACGGCACAGATACGCAGTATTTT.

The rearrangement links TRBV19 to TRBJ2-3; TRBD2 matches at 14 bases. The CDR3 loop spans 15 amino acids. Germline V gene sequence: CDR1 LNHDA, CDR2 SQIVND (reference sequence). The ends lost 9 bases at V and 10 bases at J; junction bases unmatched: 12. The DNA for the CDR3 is TGTGCCAGCTCACCCACCGGGACTAGCGGGAGTGCGCAGTATTTT. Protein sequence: CASSPTGTSGSAQYF.

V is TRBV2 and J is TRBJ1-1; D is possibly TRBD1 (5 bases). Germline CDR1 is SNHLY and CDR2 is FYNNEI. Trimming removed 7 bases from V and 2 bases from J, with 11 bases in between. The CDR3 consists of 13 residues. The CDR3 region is CASNPGLNTEAFF. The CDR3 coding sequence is TGTGCCAGCAACCCAGGGTTAAACACTGAAGCTTTCTTT.

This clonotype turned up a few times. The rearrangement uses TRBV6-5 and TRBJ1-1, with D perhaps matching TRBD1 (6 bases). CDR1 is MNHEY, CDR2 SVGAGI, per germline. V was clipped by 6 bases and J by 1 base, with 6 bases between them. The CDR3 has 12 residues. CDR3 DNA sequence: TGTGCCAGCAGGGGACAGAACACTGAAGCTTTCTTT. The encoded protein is CASRGQNTEAFF.

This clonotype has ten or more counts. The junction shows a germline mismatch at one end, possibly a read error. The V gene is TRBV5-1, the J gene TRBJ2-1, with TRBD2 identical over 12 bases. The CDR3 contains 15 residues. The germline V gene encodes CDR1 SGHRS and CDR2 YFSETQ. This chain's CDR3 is CASSLGLAGYNEQFF. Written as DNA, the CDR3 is TGTGCCAGCAGCCTGGGACTAGCGGGTTACAATGAGCAGTTCTTC.